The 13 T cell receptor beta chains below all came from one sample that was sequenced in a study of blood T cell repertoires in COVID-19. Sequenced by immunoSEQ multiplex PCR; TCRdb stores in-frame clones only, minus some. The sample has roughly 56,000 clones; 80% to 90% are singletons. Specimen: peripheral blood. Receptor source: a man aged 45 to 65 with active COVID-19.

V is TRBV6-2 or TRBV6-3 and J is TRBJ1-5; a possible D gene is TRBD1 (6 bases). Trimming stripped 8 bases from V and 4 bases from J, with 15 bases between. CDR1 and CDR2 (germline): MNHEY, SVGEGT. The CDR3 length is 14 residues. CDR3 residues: CASRSTGLNQPQHF. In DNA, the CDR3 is TGTGCCAGCCGTTCTACAGGGTTAAATCAGCCCCAGCATTTT.

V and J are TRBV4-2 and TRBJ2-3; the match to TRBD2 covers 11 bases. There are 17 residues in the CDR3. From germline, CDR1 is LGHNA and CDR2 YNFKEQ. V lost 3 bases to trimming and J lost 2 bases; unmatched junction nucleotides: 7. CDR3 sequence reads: CASSHPTSGSYTDTQYF. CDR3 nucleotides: TGTGCCAGCAGCCATCCAACTAGCGGGAGCTACACAGATACGCAGTATTTT.

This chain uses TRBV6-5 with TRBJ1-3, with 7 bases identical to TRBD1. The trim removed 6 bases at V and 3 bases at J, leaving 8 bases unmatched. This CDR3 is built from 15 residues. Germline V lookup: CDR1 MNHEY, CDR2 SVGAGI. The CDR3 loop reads CASSPRQGGGNTIYF. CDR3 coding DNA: TGTGCCAGCAGCCCGAGACAGGGTGGTGGAAACACCATATATTTT.

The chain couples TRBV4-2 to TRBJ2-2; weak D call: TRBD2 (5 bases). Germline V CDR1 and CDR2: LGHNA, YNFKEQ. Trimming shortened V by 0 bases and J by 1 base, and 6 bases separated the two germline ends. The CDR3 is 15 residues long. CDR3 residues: CASSQEDLNTGELFF. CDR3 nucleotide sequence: TGTGCCAGCAGCCAAGAGGACTTGAACACCGGGGAGCTGTTTTTT.

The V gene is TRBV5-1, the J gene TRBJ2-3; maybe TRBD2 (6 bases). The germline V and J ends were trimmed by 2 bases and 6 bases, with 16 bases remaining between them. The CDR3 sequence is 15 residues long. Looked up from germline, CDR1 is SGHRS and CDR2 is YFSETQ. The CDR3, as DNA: TGCGCCAGCAGCTTCTCAGCGGGCCCGGGGGATACGCAGTATTTT. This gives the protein CASSFSAGPGDTQYF.

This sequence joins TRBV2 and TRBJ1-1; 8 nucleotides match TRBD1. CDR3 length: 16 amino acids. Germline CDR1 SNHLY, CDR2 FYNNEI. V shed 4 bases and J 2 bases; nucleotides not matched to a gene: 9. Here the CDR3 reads CASSGLRTGKNTEAFF. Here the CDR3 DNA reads TGTGCCAGCAGTGGGCTTAGGACAGGGAAAAACACTGAAGCTTTCTTT. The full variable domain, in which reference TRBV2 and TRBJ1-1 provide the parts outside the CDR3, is EPEVTQTPSHQVTQMGQEVILRCVPISNHLYFYWYRQILGQKVEFLVSFYNNEISEKSEIFDDQFSVERPDGSNFTLKIRSTKLEDSAMYFCASSGLRTGKNTEAFFGQGTRLTVV.

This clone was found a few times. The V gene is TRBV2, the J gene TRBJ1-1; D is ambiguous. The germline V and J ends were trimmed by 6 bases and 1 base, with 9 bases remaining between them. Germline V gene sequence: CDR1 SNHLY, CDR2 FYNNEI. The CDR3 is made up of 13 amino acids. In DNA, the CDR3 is TGTGCCAGCAGCCTTGAGGAGAACACTGAAGCTTTCTTT. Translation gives CASSLEENTEAFF.

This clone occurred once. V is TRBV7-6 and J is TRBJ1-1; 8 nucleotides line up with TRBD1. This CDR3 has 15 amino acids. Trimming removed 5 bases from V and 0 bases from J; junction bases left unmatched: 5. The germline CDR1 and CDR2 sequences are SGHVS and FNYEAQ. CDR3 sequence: CASSNRGGMNTEAFF. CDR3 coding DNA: TGTGCCAGCAGCAACAGGGGGGGAATGAACACTGAAGCTTTCTTT. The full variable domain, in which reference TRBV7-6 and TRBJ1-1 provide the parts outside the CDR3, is GAGVSQSPRYKVTKRGQDVALRCDPISGHVSLYWYRQALGQGPEFLTYFNYEAQQDKSGLPNDRFSAERPEGSISTLTIQRTEQRDSAMYRCASSNRGGMNTEAFFGQGTRLTVV.

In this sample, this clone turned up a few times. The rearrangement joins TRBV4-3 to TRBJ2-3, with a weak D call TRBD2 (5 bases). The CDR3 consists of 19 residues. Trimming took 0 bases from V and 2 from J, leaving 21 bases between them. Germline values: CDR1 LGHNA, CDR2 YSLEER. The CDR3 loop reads CASSQEAVNSHTPTDTQYF. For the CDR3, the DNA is TGCGCCAGCAGCCAAGAAGCGGTAAACTCCCACACACCCACAGATACGCAGTATTTT.

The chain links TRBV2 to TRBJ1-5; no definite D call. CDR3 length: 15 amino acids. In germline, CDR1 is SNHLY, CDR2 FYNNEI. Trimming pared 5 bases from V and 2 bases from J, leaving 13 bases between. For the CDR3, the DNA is TGTGCCAGCAGTTCCGGACGGGGAGGCAATCAGCCCCAGCATTTT. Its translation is CASSSGRGGNQPQHF. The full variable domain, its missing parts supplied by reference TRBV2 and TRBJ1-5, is EPEVTQTPSHQVTQMGQEVILRCVPISNHLYFYWYRQILGQKVEFLVSFYNNEISEKSEIFDDQFSVERPDGSNFTLKIRSTKLEDSAMYFCASSSGRGGNQPQHFGDGTRLSIL.

This CDR3 is CATSGDYNSPLHF. The DNA for the CDR3 is TGTGCCACCTCGGGGGACTATAATTCACCCCTCCACTTT. The chain recombines TRBV19 with TRBJ1-6; a possible D gene is TRBD1 (5 bases). The germline V gene encodes CDR1 LNHDA and CDR2 SQIVND (reference sequence). The CDR3 consists of 13 residues. V shed 10 bases and J shed 3 bases, with 10 bases lying between them.

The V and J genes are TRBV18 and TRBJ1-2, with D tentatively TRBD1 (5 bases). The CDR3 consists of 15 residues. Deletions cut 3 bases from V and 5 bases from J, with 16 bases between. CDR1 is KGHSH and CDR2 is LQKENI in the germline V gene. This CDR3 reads CASSPLGGVGYGYTF. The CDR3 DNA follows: TGTGCCAGCTCACCGTTGGGGGGAGTCGGATATGGCTACACCTTC.

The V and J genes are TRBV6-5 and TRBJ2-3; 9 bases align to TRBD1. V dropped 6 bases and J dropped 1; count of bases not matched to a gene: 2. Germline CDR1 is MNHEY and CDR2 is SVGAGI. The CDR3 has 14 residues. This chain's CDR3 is CASRGQGGTDTQYF. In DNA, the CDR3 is TGTGCCAGCAGGGGACAGGGAGGCACAGATACGCAGTATTTT.